This T cell receptor beta chain was sequenced for a study of blood T cell repertoires in COVID-19. Study as a whole: Collection of acute and convalescent COVID-19 samples took place in the United States, Italy and Spain. T cells, B-cell-depleted T cells, or PBMCs provided the cDNA or gDNA that served as material.

The V gene's germline CDR1 is ENHRY and CDR2 SYGVKD. Losses at the gene ends were 8 bases for V and 1 base for J; bases not matched to a gene: 4. The CDR3 runs to 15 residues. Study processing details: Using reference gene primer amplification, nucleated cell counts were estimated. Libraries were prepared by immunoSEQ multiplex PCR; TCRdb keeps only in-frame clonotypes and omits some of them. The V and J calls and clone size were taken over from that table, and D and trimming were inferred from the DNA. The data show about 55,000 clones, roughly four fifths seen once. The receptor's source is a human donor in a cohort sampled during active or convalescent COVID-19. What was sequenced was peripheral blood. This sequence joins TRBV10-3 and TRBJ2-3; TRBD2 aligns across 12 bases. CDR3 region: CAISGTSGRTDTQYF. In DNA form, the CDR3 reads TGTGCCATCTCTGGGACTAGCGGGCGCACAGATACGCAGTATTTT.